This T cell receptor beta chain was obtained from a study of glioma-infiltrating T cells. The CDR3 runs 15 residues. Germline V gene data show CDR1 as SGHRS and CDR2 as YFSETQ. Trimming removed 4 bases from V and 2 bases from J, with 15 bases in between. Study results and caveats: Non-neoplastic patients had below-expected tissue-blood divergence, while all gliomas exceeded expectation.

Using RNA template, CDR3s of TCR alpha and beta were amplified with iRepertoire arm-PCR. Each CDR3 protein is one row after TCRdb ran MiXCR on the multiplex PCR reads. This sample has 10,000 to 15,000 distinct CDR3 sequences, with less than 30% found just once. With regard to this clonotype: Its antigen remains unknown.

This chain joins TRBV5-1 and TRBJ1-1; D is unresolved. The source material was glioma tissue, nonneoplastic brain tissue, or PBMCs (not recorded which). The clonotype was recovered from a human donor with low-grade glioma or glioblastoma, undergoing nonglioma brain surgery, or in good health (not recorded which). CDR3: CASSQLLGENTEAFF. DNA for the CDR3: TGCGCCAGCAGCCAGCTTTTGGGAGAAAACACTGAAGCTTTCTTT. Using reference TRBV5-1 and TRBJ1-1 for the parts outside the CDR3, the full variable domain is KAGVTQTPRYLIKTRGQQVTLSCSPISGHRSVSWYQQTPGQGLQFLFEYFSETQRNKGNFPGRFSGRQFSNSRSEMNVSTLELGDSALYLCASSQLLGENTEAFFGQGTRLTVV.